Shown below are 24 T cell receptor beta chains from a single sample sequenced in a study of cytomegalovirus exposure and HLA in healthy donors. The primer mix had 60 Vbeta and 13 Jbeta primers. Clones were sequenced by immunoSEQ multiplex PCR, and TCRdb holds only the in-frame ones, with some missing. The table includes about 160,000 clones, about 85% detected once. Specimen: PBMCs. These receptors were collected from a man aged 18 to 30 in good health and CMV-seronegative.

As DNA, the CDR3 is TGTGCCAGCAGCTTAGAAACAAAGAACACTGAAGCTTTCTTT. Its protein is CASSLETKNTEAFF. The chain uses TRBV7-9 and TRBJ1-1; no definite D call. The V gene's germline CDR1 is SEHNR and CDR2 FQNEAQ (reference sequence). V shed 1 base and J shed 1 base, with 7 bases lying between them. The CDR3 runs to 14 residues.

This rearrangement joins TRBV30 to TRBJ2-2; the D is unclear. Trimming cost V 1 base and J 1 base, with 7 bases left between them. The germline V gene encodes CDR1 GTSNPN and CDR2 SVGIG (reference sequence). CDR3 length: 14 residues. CDR3 amino acids: CAWSAQKNTGELFF. CDR3 in DNA: TGTGCCTGGAGTGCCCAGAAGAACACCGGGGAGCTGTTTTTT.

The chain employs TRBV9 and TRBJ2-5; D possibly corresponds to TRBD1 (6 bases). V dropped 0 bases and J dropped 3 bases, with 12 bases sitting between them. This CDR3 spans 15 amino acids. Germline-derived CDR1 and CDR2 are SGDLS and YYNGEE. As DNA, the CDR3 is TGTGCCAGCAGCGTAGAGGGCAGGGGAGAAGAGACCCAGTACTTC. Amino acids: CASSVEGRGEETQYF.

In this sample, this clone turned up a few times. The chain recombines TRBV9 with TRBJ1-2; weak D call: TRBD1 (6 bases). From germline, CDR1 is SGDLS and CDR2 YYNGEE. The CDR3 spans 13 residues. Trimming took off 4 bases at V and 6 bases at J, with 13 bases between the two ends. CDR3 DNA sequence: TGTGCCAGCAGCACGGGACAAGGGGATGGCTACACCTTC. It encodes CASSTGQGDGYTF. Full variable domain (missing parts from reference TRBV9 and TRBJ1-2): DSGVTQTPKHLITATGQRVTLRCSPRSGDLSVYWYQQSLDQGLQFLIQYYNGEERAKGNILERFSAQQFPDLHSELNLSSLELGDSALYFCASSTGQGDGYTFGSGTRLTVV.

This clone was observed a handful of times. The chain recombines TRBV18 with TRBJ1-4; the D is unclear. This CDR3 has 14 amino acids. Trimming pared 5 bases from V and 2 bases from J, leaving 9 bases between. Germline CDR1 and CDR2: KGHSH and LQKENI. CDR3 coding DNA: TGTGCCAGCTCATATACAGCCACTAATGAAAAACTGTTTTTT. Translation gives CASSYTATNEKLFF.

The chain couples TRBV5-1 to TRBJ2-7; 7 nucleotides agree with TRBD1. From germline, CDR1 is SGHRS and CDR2 YFSETQ. The CDR3 is 16 amino acids. Germline trimming cut 6 bases from V and 4 bases from J; bases unmatched to any gene: 16. CDR3 loop: CASTETMGTVPYEQYF. DNA for the CDR3: TGCGCCAGCACCGAGACTATGGGGACAGTTCCTTACGAGCAGTACTTC.

The chain recombines TRBV29-1 with TRBJ1-1; D is unclear. Germline V lookup: CDR1 SQVTM, CDR2 ANQGSEA. The V gene lost 4 bases and the J gene lost 3 bases, with 9 bases spanning the gap. The CDR3 spans 12 residues. In DNA form, the CDR3 reads TGCAGCGTTGGATCCGGAGACACTGAAGCTTTCTTT. Its translation: CSVGSGDTEAFF.

The sample holds a few counts of this clone. The V call is TRBV18, the J call TRBJ1-5, with 8 bases aligning to TRBD1. From germline, CDR1 is KGHSH and CDR2 LQKENI. After removal of 3 bases from V and 11 bases from J, the junction contained 12 bases not matched to a gene. This CDR3 has 15 residues. The DNA for the CDR3 is TGTGCCAGCTCACCCCCAGGGGGCCGGGGAACGGCCCAGCATTTT. Translating gives CASSPPGGRGTAQHF.

Comments on this clone: The identical CDR3 is also encoded by other nucleotide sequences in the sample. V usage is TRBV4-1 and J usage is TRBJ2-7, with TRBD2 matching 12 bases. J gave up 3 bases and V 0 bases, and 0 bases lay outside the gene matches. This CDR3 has 15 amino acids. Germline CDR1 is MGHRA and CDR2 is YSYEKL. CDR3 residues: CASSQEGLAGYEQYF. As DNA, the CDR3 is TGCGCCAGCAGCCAAGAGGGACTAGCGGGCTACGAGCAGTACTTC.

The V and J genes are TRBV9 and TRBJ2-5, with a weak D call TRBD2 (6 bases). The germline V gene has CDR1 SGDLS and CDR2 YYNGEE. The ends were cut back, 1 base at V and 1 base at J, with 14 bases in the middle. The CDR3 has 16 residues. CDR3 loop: CASSVNGRGTQETQYF. The CDR3 coding sequence is TGTGCCAGCAGCGTAAATGGGCGGGGAACCCAAGAGACCCAGTACTTC. The variable domain in full, completed from reference TRBV9 and TRBJ2-5, reads DSGVTQTPKHLITATGQRVTLRCSPRSGDLSVYWYQQSLDQGLQFLIQYYNGEERAKGNILERFSAQQFPDLHSELNLSSLELGDSALYFCASSVNGRGTQETQYFGPGTRLLVL.

The genes are TRBV9 and TRBJ2-3, with 7 nucleotides matching TRBD1. The germline V gene encodes CDR1 SGDLS and CDR2 YYNGEE. The V and J ends lost 0 bases and 1 base, in that order; junction bases with no gene match: 29. This CDR3 has 24 amino acids. This CDR3 is CASSVGWKYGDSPSTSDRTDTQYF. The CDR3, as DNA: TGTGCCAGCAGCGTAGGATGGAAGTATGGGGACAGCCCAAGTACTAGTGACCGCACAGATACGCAGTATTTT.

The chain employs TRBV5-1 and TRBJ2-7; 7 bases are a match to TRBD1. The V segment lost 4 bases and the J segment 4 bases; nucleotides outside the gene matches: 5. Germline V gene data show CDR1 as SGHRS and CDR2 as YFSETQ. The CDR3 totals 13 residues. CDR3 sequence reads: CASSLQGRYEQYF. CDR3 sequence (DNA): TGCGCCAGCAGCCTACAGGGGAGATACGAGCAGTACTTC.

This clone is a singleton in its sample. The rearrangement joins TRBV27 to TRBJ1-6; TRBD1 is a possible D gene (6 bases). Trimming took 4 bases from V and 10 from J, leaving 8 bases between them. Germline lookup yields CDR1 MNHEY and CDR2 SMNVEV (reference sequence). There are 12 residues in the CDR3. The CDR3 DNA reads as TGTGCCAGCAGTTCAGGGGTCTCACCCCTCCACTTT. Translated, it gives CASSSGVSPLHF.

This clone has a single count. The J gene is TRBJ2-7, the V gene TRBV2; 10 bases are shared with TRBD2. V was pared by 2 bases and J by 5 bases, with 9 bases of the junction left unmatched. The germline V gene has CDR1 SNHLY and CDR2 FYNNEI. The CDR3 contains 16 residues. CDR3: CASSEPSGGAPHEQYF. CDR3 nucleotides: TGTGCCAGCAGTGAACCCAGCGGGGGGGCCCCCCACGAGCAGTACTTC.

The rearrangement joins TRBV28 to TRBJ1-5, with TRBD1 as a possible D gene (5 bases). Germline V gene sequence: CDR1 MDHEN, CDR2 SYDVKM. This CDR3 region has 15 residues. Trimming pared 3 bases from V and 2 bases from J, leaving 11 bases between. For the CDR3, the DNA is TGTGCCAGCAGTTTGGGGGGGGAGGGCAATCAGCCCCAGCATTTT. Encoded protein: CASSLGGEGNQPQHF. The full variable domain, rest sourced from reference TRBV28 and TRBJ1-5, is DVKVTQSSRYLVKRTGEKVFLECVQDMDHENMFWYRQDPGLGLRLIYFSYDVKMKEKGDIPEGYSVSREKKERFSLILESASTNQTSMYLCASSLGGEGNQPQHFGDGTRLSIL.

The chain carries TRBV7-2 and TRBJ1-5, with no clear D. Trimming removed 5 bases from V and 1 base from J, with 9 bases in between. The length of the CDR3 is 14 residues. The germline gives CDR1 SGHTA, CDR2 FQGNSA. The CDR3 DNA reads as TGTGCCAGCAGCCTTACTTACAGCAATCAGCCCCAGCATTTT. Translating gives CASSLTYSNQPQHF.

This chain joins TRBV6-5 and TRBJ2-7, with TRBD1 as a possible D gene (5 bases). CDR1 and CDR2 (germline): MNHEY, SVGAGI. V was pared by 6 bases and J by 0 bases, with 9 bases between. The CDR3 runs to 13 residues. This CDR3 reads CASRQAASYEQYF. The CDR3, as DNA: TGTGCCAGCAGACAGGCTGCCTCCTACGAGCAGTACTTC.

CDR3 DNA: TGTGCCAGCAGCGTATCGGCCAGGGGGCGCGCCTACGAGCAGTACTTC. It specifies CASSVSARGRAYEQYF. The V and J genes are TRBV9 and TRBJ2-7; 8 positions agree with TRBD1. Germline values: CDR1 SGDLS, CDR2 YYNGEE. This CDR3 spans 16 amino acids. Trimming took 1 base from V and 2 from J; bases not matched to a gene: 8.

This rearrangement joins TRBV30 to TRBJ2-3; 8 nucleotides align to TRBD2. The CDR3 runs to 17 residues. Trimming cost V 5 bases and J 1 base; bases outside gene matches: 14. The germline CDR1 and CDR2 sequences are GTSNPN and SVGIG (reference sequence). The CDR3 spells CAWDALGAGGGTDTQYF. The CDR3 region has the DNA TGTGCCTGGGACGCCCTCGGGGCCGGGGGGGGCACAGATACGCAGTATTTT.

This rearrangement joins TRBV29-1 to TRBJ2-1; D is possibly TRBD2 (6 bases). This CDR3 has 10 amino acids. Germline loops: CDR1 SQVTM, CDR2 ANQGSEA. Trimming left V 3 bases short and J 12 bases short, with 9 bases between. CDR3 DNA: TGCAGCGTTGAGGGGGGAGGGCAGTTCTTC. It codes for CSVEGGGQFF.

This clone came up a few times. The chain combines TRBV9 with TRBJ2-1; D unclear. The CDR3 extends over 14 amino acids. The germline V and J ends were trimmed by 0 bases and 8 bases, with 12 bases remaining between them. Germline V CDR1 and CDR2: SGDLS, YYNGEE. The CDR3 nucleotides are TGTGCCAGCAGCGTAGGGAGTTCCGCCGATGAGCAGTTCTTC. Translation: CASSVGSSADEQFF.

The V and J genes are TRBV9 and TRBJ2-7, with D tentatively TRBD2 (5 bases). Germline-derived CDR1 and CDR2 are SGDLS and YYNGEE. The CDR3 is 15 residues long. Trimming pared 0 bases from V and 2 bases from J, leaving 12 bases between. The CDR3 sequence is CASSVDRGPTYEQYF. The CDR3 region has the DNA TGTGCCAGCAGCGTAGATCGGGGTCCCACCTACGAGCAGTACTTC.

This chain joins TRBV28 and TRBJ2-7; D might be TRBD2 (6 bases). Germline V gene sequence: CDR1 MDHEN, CDR2 SYDVKM. V lost 7 bases and J 6 bases, leaving 22 bases between the germline ends. This CDR3 region has 15 residues. Here the CDR3 reads CASTQRRGSLAEQYF. CDR3 in DNA: TGTGCCAGCACCCAACGGAGGGGATCTTTGGCCGAGCAGTACTTC.

The V gene is TRBV15, the J gene TRBJ2-7; D may be TRBD2 (6 bases). The CDR3 is 15 amino acids. Germline V gives CDR1 LNHNV, CDR2 YYDKDF (reference sequence). With 5 bases removed from V and 3 bases from J, the gap between germline ends came to 17 bases. CDR3 amino acids: CATSGEWGEYYEQYF. DNA of the CDR3: TGTGCCACCAGCGGGGAATGGGGGGAGTACTACGAGCAGTACTTC.